This T cell receptor (beta chain) was found in a study of T cells in Graves' hyperthyroidism and ophthalmopathy. Regarding the study as a whole: Before onset, by a median of around 6.1 months, the model predicted ophthalmopathy.

Absent ophthalmopathy progression within 18 months defined stable Graves' hyperthyroidism. It was 8.5 to 10 ml of fresh peripheral blood that supplied the PBMCs. Amplification targeted TCR beta CDR3 regions from RNA transcripts. First-round RT-PCR with HTBI primers amplified the TCR CDR3 region. TCRdb recomputed calls from the multiplex PCR reads with MiXCR, one row per CDR3 protein. The sample carries some 800,000 distinct CDR3 sequences, around 39% recorded once. The CDR3 runs 14 residues. V lost 4 bases and J lost 2, with 11 bases in between. CDR1 and CDR2 from the germline V gene are SGHVS and FNYEAQ. This clonotype showed up many times. No antigen is known for it.

The TCR sequence derives from a man between 18 and 35 years old with Graves' hyperthyroidism. Sequencing was done on a sample of blood. The chain employs TRBV7-6 and TRBJ1-1, with D unresolved. The CDR3 protein is CASSSSRANTEAFF. The CDR3 DNA reads TGTGCCAGCAGCTCAAGTAGGGCAAACACTGAAGCTTTCTTT.